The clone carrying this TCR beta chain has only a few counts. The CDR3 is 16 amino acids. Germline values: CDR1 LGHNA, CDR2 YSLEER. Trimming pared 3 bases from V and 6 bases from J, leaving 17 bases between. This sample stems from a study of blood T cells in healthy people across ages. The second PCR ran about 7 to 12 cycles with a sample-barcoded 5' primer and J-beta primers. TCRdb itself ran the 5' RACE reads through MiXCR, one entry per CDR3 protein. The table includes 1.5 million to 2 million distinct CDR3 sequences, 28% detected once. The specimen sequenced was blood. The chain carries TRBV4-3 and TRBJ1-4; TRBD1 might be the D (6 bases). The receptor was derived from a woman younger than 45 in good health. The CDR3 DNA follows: TGCGCCAGCAGCCAGTCCGCGCGGGGGGCTCATGAAAAACTGTTTTTT. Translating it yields CASSQSARGAHEKLFF.